In this sample, the clone carrying this TCR beta chain turned up once. CDR1 and CDR2 (germline): LGHNA, YSLEER. V shed 4 bases and J 2 bases; nucleotides not matched to a gene: 5. The CDR3 sequence is 15 residues long. Only in-frame clones appear in the TCRdb table, and some are missing; sequencing was by immunoSEQ multiplex PCR. The top ten hold roughly 0.36% of the sample, which has under 55,000 clones, around 96% seen once. The sample belongs to a study of technical replicates of blood from a handful of donors. This TCR derives from a human donor in good health. The chain uses TRBV4-3 and TRBJ2-7; 10 nucleotides align to TRBD2. The sequenced sample was T cells isolated from PBMCs. CDR3: CASSRLAGVTYEQYF. CDR3 nucleotides: TGCGCCAGCAGCCGCCTAGCGGGAGTTACCTACGAGCAGTACTTC.